Listed here are 15 T cell receptor beta chains from one sample, sequenced in a study of cytomegalovirus exposure and HLA in healthy donors. Only in-frame clones appear in the TCRdb table, and some are missing; sequencing was by immunoSEQ multiplex PCR. In the table there are fewer than 120,000 clones, roughly 88% of which are singletons. The specimen was PBMCs. These receptors were taken from a woman aged 25 to 39 in good health and CMV-seropositive.

The J gene is TRBJ2-5, the V gene TRBV29-1, with a tentative D call TRBD1 (5 bases). The CDR3 runs to 12 residues. V was cut by 4 bases and J by 1 base, with 7 bases left in between. Germline CDR1 reads SQVTM; CDR2 reads ANQGSEA. The CDR3 spells CSVGQRQETQYF. The CDR3 DNA reads as TGCAGCGTTGGACAGCGCCAAGAGACCCAGTACTTC.

This clone was seen a handful of times. This sequence joins TRBV30 and TRBJ1-5; D is unresolved. This CDR3 comprises 12 residues. Germline V gene sequence: CDR1 GTSNPN, CDR2 SVGIG (reference sequence). V lost 0 bases and J lost 6, with 6 bases in between. Here the CDR3 DNA reads TGTGCCTGGAGTGTAGGAGGTCAGCCCCAGCATTTT. Protein product: CAWSVGGQPQHF.

The rearrangement uses TRBV7-9 and TRBJ1-2; D unclear. Trimming removed 1 base at V and 8 bases at J, with 17 bases between. This CDR3 has 15 residues. Germline lookup yields CDR1 SEHNR and CDR2 FQNEAQ (reference sequence). CDR3 protein: CASSLDGRRFEGYTF. CDR3 bases: TGTGCCAGCAGCTTAGATGGCCGGCGGTTCGAAGGCTACACCTTC.

CDR3 loop: CASSLGTLNSPLHF. CDR3 DNA: TGTGCCAGCAGCTTAGGAACTTTAAATTCACCCCTCCACTTT. The chain joins TRBV7-9 to TRBJ1-6; no reliable D call. The CDR3 is 14 residues long. V was clipped by 1 base and J by 7 bases, with 8 bases between them. CDR1 is SEHNR, CDR2 FQNEAQ, per germline (reference sequence).

The count of this clone is one. Here the CDR3 reads CASSGDRGRDTGELFF. CDR3 sequence (DNA): TGTGCCAGCAGTGGAGACAGGGGGCGCGACACCGGGGAGCTGTTTTTT. The chain joins TRBV6-6 to TRBJ2-2; 10 bases align to TRBD1. Germline values: CDR1 MNHNY, CDR2 SVGAGI (reference sequence). V was pared by 5 bases and J by 3 bases, with 6 bases of the junction left unmatched. CDR3 length equals 16 residues.

The rearrangement uses TRBV6-5 and TRBJ2-7, with D possibly matching TRBD1 (6 bases). The V end lost 5 bases, the J end lost 3 bases, and 11 bases lay between the germline ends. CDR3 length: 13 amino acids. Germline V gives CDR1 MNHEY, CDR2 SVGAGI. The CDR3, as DNA: TGTGCCAGCAGTCAGGGGTGGGGCTACGAGCAGTACTTC. Its protein product is CASSQGWGYEQYF.

This clone was detected only once. This chain joins TRBV23-1 and TRBJ2-3; 10 positions match TRBD1. TRBV23-1 is given ORF status, its function remaining uncertain. There are 19 residues in the CDR3. Trimming at V came to 3 bases and at J to 1 base, leaving 13 bases not matched to a gene. This chain's CDR3 is CASSQLAVNGTGGTDTQYF. The CDR3 bases are TGCGCCAGCAGTCAGTTAGCAGTAAACGGGACAGGGGGCACAGATACGCAGTATTTT.

This chain links TRBV10-3 with TRBJ1-2; D gene unclear. Trimming took 4 bases from V and 6 from J, leaving 12 bases between them. The germline V gene encodes CDR1 ENHRY and CDR2 SYGVKD. The CDR3 covers 13 residues. CDR3 nucleotide sequence: TGTGCCATCAGTGGTACGAGGGAAGATGGCTACACCTTC. It specifies CAISGTREDGYTF.

This rearrangement joins TRBV7-2 to TRBJ1-2; D is possibly TRBD1 (5 bases). The CDR3 is 15 amino acids. Trimming shortened V by 4 bases and J by 2 bases, and 14 bases separated the two germline ends. Germline CDR1 SGHTA, CDR2 FQGNSA. The CDR3 reads CASSSLFGANYGYTF. The CDR3 DNA reads as TGTGCCAGCAGCTCCCTCTTTGGGGCCAACTATGGCTACACCTTC.

The V and J genes are TRBV30 and TRBJ1-1, with a possible D match to TRBD1 (6 bases). There are 16 residues in the CDR3. V shed 4 bases and J shed 1 base, with 19 bases lying between them. Germline V CDR1 and CDR2: GTSNPN, SVGIG (reference sequence). CDR3 nucleotides: TGTGCCTGGATGATTGGGCAGGGGTTAGCGAACACTGAAGCTTTCTTT. It encodes CAWMIGQGLANTEAFF.

This clone was detected once. This chain links TRBV4-1 with TRBJ2-7; 14 bases map to TRBD2. The germline CDR1 and CDR2 sequences are MGHRA and YSYEKL. There are 15 residues in the CDR3. J gave up 7 bases and V 5 bases, and 7 bases lay outside the gene matches. CDR3 sequence reads: CASSNLGLAGGEQYF. DNA for the CDR3: TGCGCCAGCAGCAACCTCGGACTAGCGGGGGGTGAGCAGTACTTC.

This chain links TRBV5-5 with TRBJ1-5; D perhaps matches TRBD1 (5 bases). Deletions cut 4 bases from V and 0 bases from J, with 11 bases between. Germline assignment: CDR1 SGHKS and CDR2 YYEKEE (reference sequence). The CDR3 runs to 15 residues. The CDR3 region has the DNA TGTGCCAGCAGCCCAGGGACTTTTAGCAATCAGCCCCAGCATTTT. This sequence encodes CASSPGTFSNQPQHF.

This clone was seen once. The chain is built from TRBV28 and TRBJ1-2; the match to TRBD1 covers 8 bases. There are 14 residues in the CDR3. CDR1 and CDR2 (germline): MDHEN, SYDVKM. The V gene end was trimmed by 6 bases and the J gene end by 3 bases; junction bases not matched to a gene: 6. The CDR3 spells CASRLGTGYYGYTF. As DNA, the CDR3 is TGTGCCAGCAGACTAGGGACAGGCTACTATGGCTACACCTTC.

The rearrangement links TRBV7-8 to TRBJ2-2; TRBD2 is a possible D gene (5 bases). The CDR3 contains 14 residues. From germline, CDR1 is SGHVS and CDR2 FQNEAQ. The V and J ends lost 11 bases and 4 bases respectively, with 17 bases between them. As DNA, the CDR3 is TGTGCCGCCGGGGAGTTATCCCTCACCGGGGAGCTGTTTTTT. Its protein product is CAAGELSLTGELFF.

The chain joins TRBV5-6 to TRBJ1-1, with unresolved D. Germline CDR1 SGHDT, CDR2 YYEEEE. The germline V and J ends were trimmed by 4 bases and 1 base, with 11 bases remaining between them. The CDR3 extends over 14 amino acids. The CDR3 spells CASSPLGGNTEAFF. The CDR3 region has the DNA TGTGCCAGCAGCCCCCTTGGCGGGAACACTGAAGCTTTCTTT.